This TCR beta chain was sequenced in a study of T cells expressing NK-cell markers. In the study overall: It was sorted CD3+CD56+NKG2C+, CD3+CD56+NKG2C- and CD3+CD56-NKG2C+ T cells that supplied the TCR beta repertoires. Of eight sequenced donors, seven were HCMV-seropositive and one HCMV-seronegative.

TCRdb reprocessed the 5' RACE reads; each CDR3 protein has one entry and no DNA is given. The sample includes 200,000 to 300,000 distinct CDR3 sequences. The CDR3 contains 16 residues. Germline V gene sequence: CDR1 SGHTA, CDR2 FQGNSA. V gene TRBV7-2 combines with J gene TRBJ2-3; no DNA is available, so the TRBD1 call from TCRdb remains unchecked. The sample was blood T cells: a sorted CD56 or NKG2C T cell subset, CD4+ or CD8+ T cells, or bulk PBMC T cells (not recorded which). The source of this sequence is a man between 18 and 29 years old in good health. The CDR3 loop reads CASSLGVGQGIDTQYF.